This passage covers 3 T cell receptor beta chains from one sample sequenced in a study of blood T cell repertoires in COVID-19 (dated by TCRdb to 2019 to 2021). The library came from the immunoSEQ multiplex PCR assay. What TCRdb holds here is the immuneACCESS table cut down to in-frame rearrangements. Part of the clones is not present; checked against another copy, under half of the missing clones reflect an unresolved V gene, and the others are unexplained. The table for this sample lists tens of thousands of clones; approximately 85% of them were counted only once. Together, the top ten hold 12% of the sample. Source material: peripheral blood. These receptors were obtained from a human donor in a cohort sampled during active COVID-19.

The chain has TRBV4-2 and TRBJ2-5; 9 bases are a match to TRBD1. CDR3 size: 16 residues. The germline CDR1 and CDR2 sequences are LGHNA and YNFKEQ. The V segment lost 1 base and the J segment 7 bases; nucleotides outside the gene matches: 10. CDR3 region: CASSQGPGQGVGTQYF. The CDR3 DNA follows: TGTGCCAGCAGCCAAGGACCGGGACAGGGCGTAGGGACCCAGTACTTC.

The V and J genes are TRBV2 and TRBJ2-3; possibly TRBD2 for D (7 bases). This CDR3 region has 14 residues. The germline CDR1 and CDR2 sequences are SNHLY and FYNNEI. V was cut by 8 bases and J by 0 bases, with 12 bases left in between. This chain's CDR3 is CASGGALSTDTQYF. As DNA, the CDR3 is TGTGCCAGCGGGGGGGCGCTCAGCACAGATACGCAGTATTTT.

With regard to this clone: One junction end disagrees with the germline gene, perhaps due to a read error. The chain employs TRBV27 and TRBJ1-2; D not certain. Germline V CDR1 and CDR2: MNHEY, SMNVEV (reference sequence). The CDR3 is 14 amino acids. CDR3 nucleotides: TGTGCCAGCAGTTCCCGCCTGACTAACTATGGCCACACCTTC. This codes for CASSSRLTNYGHTF.